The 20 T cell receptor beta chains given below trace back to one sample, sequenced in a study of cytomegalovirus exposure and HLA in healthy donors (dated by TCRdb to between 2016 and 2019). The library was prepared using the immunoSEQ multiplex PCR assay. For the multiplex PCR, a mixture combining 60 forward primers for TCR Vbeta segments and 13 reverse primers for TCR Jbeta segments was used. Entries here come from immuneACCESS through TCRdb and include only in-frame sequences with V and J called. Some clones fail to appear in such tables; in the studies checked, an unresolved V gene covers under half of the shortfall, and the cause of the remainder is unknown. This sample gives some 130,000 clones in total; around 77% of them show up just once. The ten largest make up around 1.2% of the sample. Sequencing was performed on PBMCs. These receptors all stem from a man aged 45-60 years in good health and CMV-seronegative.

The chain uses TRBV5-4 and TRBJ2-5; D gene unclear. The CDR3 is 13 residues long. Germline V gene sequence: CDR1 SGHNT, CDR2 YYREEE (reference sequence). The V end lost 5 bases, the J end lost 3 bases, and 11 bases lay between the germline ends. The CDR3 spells CASRTTREETQYF. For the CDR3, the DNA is TGTGCCAGCAGGACGACTCGGGAAGAGACCCAGTACTTC. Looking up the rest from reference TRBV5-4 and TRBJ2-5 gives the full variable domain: ETGVTQSPTHLIKTRGQQVTLRCSSQSGHNTVSWYQQALGQGPQFIFQYYREEENGRGNFPPRFSGLQFPNYSSELNVNALELDDSALYLCASRTTREETQYFGPGTRLLVL.

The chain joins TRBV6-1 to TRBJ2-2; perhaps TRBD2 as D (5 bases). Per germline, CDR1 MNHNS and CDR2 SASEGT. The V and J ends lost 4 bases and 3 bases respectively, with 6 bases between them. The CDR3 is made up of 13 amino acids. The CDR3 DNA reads TGTGCCAGCAGTGCTAGCTACACCGGGGAGCTGTTTTTT. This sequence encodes CASSASYTGELFF.

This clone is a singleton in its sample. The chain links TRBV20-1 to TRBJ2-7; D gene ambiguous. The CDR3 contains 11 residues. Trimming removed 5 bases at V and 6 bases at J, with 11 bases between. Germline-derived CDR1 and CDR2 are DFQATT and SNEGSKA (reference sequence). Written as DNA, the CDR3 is TGCAGTGCTCCCCTAGTGGGCGAGCAGTACTTC. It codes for CSAPLVGEQYF.

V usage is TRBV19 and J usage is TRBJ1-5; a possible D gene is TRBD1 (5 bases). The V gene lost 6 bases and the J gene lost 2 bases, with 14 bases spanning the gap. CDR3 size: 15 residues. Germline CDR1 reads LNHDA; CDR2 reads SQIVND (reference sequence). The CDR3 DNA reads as TGTGCCAGTAGCCAACAGGTTCGTGGCAATCAGCCCCAGCATTTT. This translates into CASSQQVRGNQPQHF.

The CDR3: CASSLGSENEKLFF. CDR3 coding DNA: TGCGCCAGCAGCTTGGGGAGTGAGAATGAAAAACTGTTTTTT. The chain employs TRBV5-1 and TRBJ1-4; D unresolved. Germline CDR1 reads SGHRS; CDR2 reads YFSETQ. CDR3 size: 14 residues. V was cut by 0 bases and J by 5 bases, with 8 bases left in between. Drawing the rest from reference TRBV5-1 and TRBJ1-4, the complete variable domain is KAGVTQTPRYLIKTRGQQVTLSCSPISGHRSVSWYQQTPGQGLQFLFEYFSETQRNKGNFPGRFSGRQFSNSRSEMNVSTLELGDSALYLCASSLGSENEKLFFGSGTQLSVL.

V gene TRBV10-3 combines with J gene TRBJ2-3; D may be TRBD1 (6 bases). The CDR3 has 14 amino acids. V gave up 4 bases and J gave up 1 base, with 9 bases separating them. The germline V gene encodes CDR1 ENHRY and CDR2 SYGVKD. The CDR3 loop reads CAISGNRGTDTQYF. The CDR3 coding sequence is TGTGCCATCAGTGGAAACAGGGGCACAGATACGCAGTATTTT.

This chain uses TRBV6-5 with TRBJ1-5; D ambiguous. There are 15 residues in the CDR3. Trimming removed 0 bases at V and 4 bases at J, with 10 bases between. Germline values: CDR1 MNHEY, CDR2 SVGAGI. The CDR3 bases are TGTGCCAGCAGTTACTCGATCTGGGAGAATCAGCCCCAGCATTTT. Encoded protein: CASSYSIWENQPQHF.

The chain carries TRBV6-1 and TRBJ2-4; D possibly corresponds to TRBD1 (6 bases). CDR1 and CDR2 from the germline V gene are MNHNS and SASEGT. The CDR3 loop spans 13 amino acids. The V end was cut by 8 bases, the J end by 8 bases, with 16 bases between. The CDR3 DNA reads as TGTGCCAGCGTGGAAGTCAGGGGCCACATTCAGTACTTC. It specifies CASVEVRGHIQYF.

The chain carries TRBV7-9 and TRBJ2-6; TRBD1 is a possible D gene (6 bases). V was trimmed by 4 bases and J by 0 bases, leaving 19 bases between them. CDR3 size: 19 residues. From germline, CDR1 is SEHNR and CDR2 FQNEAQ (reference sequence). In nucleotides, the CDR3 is TGTGCCAGCAGCTGGGCTAACAGGGTTTTGTACTCTGGGGCCAACGTCCTGACTTTC. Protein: CASSWANRVLYSGANVLTF.

CDR3 sequence (DNA): TGTGCCAGCAGCTCCCGGGTAGCGGGAGACCTTGAGCAGTTCTTC. Its translation: CASSSRVAGDLEQFF. The chain employs TRBV5-4 and TRBJ2-1; 9 nucleotides match TRBD2. The length of the CDR3 is 15 residues. The germline gives CDR1 SGHNT, CDR2 YYREEE (reference sequence). After removal of 3 bases from V and 9 bases from J, the junction contained 10 bases not matched to a gene. Full variable domain (missing parts from reference TRBV5-4 and TRBJ2-1): ETGVTQSPTHLIKTRGQQVTLRCSSQSGHNTVSWYQQALGQGPQFIFQYYREEENGRGNFPPRFSGLQFPNYSSELNVNALELDDSALYLCASSSRVAGDLEQFFGPGTRLTVL.

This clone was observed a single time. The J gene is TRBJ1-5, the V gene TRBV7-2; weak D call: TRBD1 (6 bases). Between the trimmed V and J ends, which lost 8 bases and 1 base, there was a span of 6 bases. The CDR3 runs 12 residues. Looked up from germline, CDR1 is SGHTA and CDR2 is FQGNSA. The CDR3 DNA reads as TGTGCCAGCGGACAGAGCAATCAGCCCCAGCATTTT. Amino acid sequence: CASGQSNQPQHF. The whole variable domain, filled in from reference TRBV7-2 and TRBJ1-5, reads GAGVSQSPSNKVTEKGKDVELRCDPISGHTALYWYRQSLGQGLEFLIYFQGNSAPDKSGLPSDRFSAERTGGSVSTLTIQRTQQEDSAVYLCASGQSNQPQHFGDGTRLSIL.

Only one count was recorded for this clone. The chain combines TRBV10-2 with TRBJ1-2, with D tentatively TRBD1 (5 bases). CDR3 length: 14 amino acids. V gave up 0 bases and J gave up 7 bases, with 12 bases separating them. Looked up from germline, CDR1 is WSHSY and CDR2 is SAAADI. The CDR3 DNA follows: TGCGCCAGCAGTGAGTCGAGGCAGGGAAGTGGCTACACCTTC. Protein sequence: CASSESRQGSGYTF.

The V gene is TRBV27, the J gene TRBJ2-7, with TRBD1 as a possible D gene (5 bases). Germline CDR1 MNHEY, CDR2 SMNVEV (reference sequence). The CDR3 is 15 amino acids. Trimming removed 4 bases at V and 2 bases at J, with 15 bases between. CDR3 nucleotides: TGTGCCAGCAGTTCCCAGGCCGACAGAACCTACGAGCAGTACTTC. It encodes CASSSQADRTYEQYF.

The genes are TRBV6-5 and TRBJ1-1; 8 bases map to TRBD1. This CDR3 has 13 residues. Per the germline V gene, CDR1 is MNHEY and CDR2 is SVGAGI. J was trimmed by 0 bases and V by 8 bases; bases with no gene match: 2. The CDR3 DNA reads TGTGCCAGCCAGGGACAGGTGAACACTGAAGCTTTCTTT. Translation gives CASQGQVNTEAFF.

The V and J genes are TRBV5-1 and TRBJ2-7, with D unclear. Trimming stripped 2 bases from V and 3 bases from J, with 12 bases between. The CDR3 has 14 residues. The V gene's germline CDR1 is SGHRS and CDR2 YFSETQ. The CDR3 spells CASSFGGHNYEQYF. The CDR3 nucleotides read TGCGCCAGCAGCTTCGGTGGGCATAACTACGAGCAGTACTTC.

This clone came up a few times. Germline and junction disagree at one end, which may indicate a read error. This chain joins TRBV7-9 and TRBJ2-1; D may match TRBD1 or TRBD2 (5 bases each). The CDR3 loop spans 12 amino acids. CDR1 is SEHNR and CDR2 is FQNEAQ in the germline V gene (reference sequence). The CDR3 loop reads CSSSLLGDEQFF. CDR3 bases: TGTTCCAGCAGCTTACTAGGGGATGAGCAGTTCTTC.

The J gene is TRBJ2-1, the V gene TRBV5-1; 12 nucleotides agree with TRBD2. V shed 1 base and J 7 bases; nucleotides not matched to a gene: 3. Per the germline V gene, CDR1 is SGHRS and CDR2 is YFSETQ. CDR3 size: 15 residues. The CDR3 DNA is TGCGCCAGCAGCTTGATCCTAGCGGGAGGGAATGAGCAGTTCTTC. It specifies CASSLILAGGNEQFF.

The DNA of the CDR3 is TGTGCCAGCAGTCTAAAAACAGGGGGCAGAAACACCATATATTTT. This codes for CASSLKTGGRNTIYF. V usage is TRBV28 and J usage is TRBJ1-3; 9 bases are shared with TRBD1. CDR1 is MDHEN and CDR2 is SYDVKM in the germline V gene. With 5 bases clipped from V and 5 bases from J, the junction kept 7 bases outside the gene matches. The CDR3 length is 15 residues.

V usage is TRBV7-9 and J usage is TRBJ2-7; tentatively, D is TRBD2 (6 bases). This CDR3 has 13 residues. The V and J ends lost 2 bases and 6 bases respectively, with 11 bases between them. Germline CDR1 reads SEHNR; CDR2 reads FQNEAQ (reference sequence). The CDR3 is CASSLTGVVEQYF. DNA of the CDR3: TGTGCCAGCAGCTTAACGGGAGTGGTCGAGCAGTACTTC.

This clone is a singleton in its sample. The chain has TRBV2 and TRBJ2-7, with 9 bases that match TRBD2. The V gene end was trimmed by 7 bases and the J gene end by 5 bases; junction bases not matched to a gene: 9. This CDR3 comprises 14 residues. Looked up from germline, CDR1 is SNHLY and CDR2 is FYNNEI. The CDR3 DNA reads TGTGCCAGCAATTTAGCGGGAGAAGCGGACGAGCAGTACTTC. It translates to CASNLAGEADEQYF. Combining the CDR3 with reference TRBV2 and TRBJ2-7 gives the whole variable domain EPEVTQTPSHQVTQMGQEVILRCVPISNHLYFYWYRQILGQKVEFLVSFYNNEISEKSEIFDDQFSVERPDGSNFTLKIRSTKLEDSAMYFCASNLAGEADEQYFGPGTRLTVT.